These T cell receptor beta chains were read from a single sample in a study of shared clonotypes between healthy human individuals. The protocol was immunoSEQ multiplex PCR, while the TCRdb copy is restricted to in-frame clones and leaves out a portion. The repertoire holds 2 million to 2.5 million clones, more than 90% seen once, with 0.1% to 0.15% in the top ten. The sample was naive CD4+ T cells sorted from blood. Receptors originate from a young man in good health. The CDR3 runs from the conserved cysteine through the conserved F or W.

J,length,V,CDR3
TRBJ2-5,15,TRBV7-2,CASSPVAGGWETQYF
TRBJ2-4,18,TRBV4-1,CASSQDGGADLAKNIQYF
TRBJ1-6,15,TRBV5-1,CASSLGTEANSPLHF
TRBJ1-5,14,TRBV6-5,CASSPSTGNQPQHF
TRBJ1-4,14,TRBV5-6,CASSLGQAGEKLFF
TRBJ1-2,17,TRBV18,CASSRNVGAAGGYGYTF
TRBJ2-3,15,TRBV9,CASSAAGVLTDTQYF
TRBJ2-1,15,TRBV5-1,CASSSTASSYNEQFF
TRBJ2-5,13,TRBV6-1,CASRTSGAETQYF
TRBJ2-2,14,TRBV5-1,CASNQAGNTGELFF
TRBJ2-7,17,TRBV15,CATSRAVAGGSSYEQYF
TRBJ1-5,15,TRBV5-1,CASSLAGTGNQPQHF
TRBJ2-7,11,TRBV20-1,CSASTGLAQYF
TRBJ2-7,14,TRBV5-1,CASSLVGAGYEQYF
TRBJ2-7,15,TRBV5-1,CASSLSEAQASEQYF
TRBJ1-5,14,TRBV28,CASSLTGNNQPQHF
TRBJ2-2,14,TRBV7-3,CASSSQANTGELFF
TRBJ1-4,15,TRBV4-1,CASSLYGTGDEKLFF
TRBJ2-5,16,TRBV18,CASSVLRLADLKTQYF
TRBJ1-5,14,TRBV10-3,CAISPTGYNQPQHF
TRBJ1-3,14,TRBV6-5,CASSRGQGGNTIYF
TRBJ2-7,15,TRBV28,CASSPVRGEGYEQYF
TRBJ1-1,15,TRBV5-1,CASSLNIGAYPEAFF
TRBJ1-4,12,TRBV19,CASRSTNEKLFF
TRBJ2-2,14,TRBV30,CAWSSQPNTGELFF
TRBJ1-5,13,TRBV19,CASSAAGNQPQHF
TRBJ1-2,16,TRBV18,CASSPGQASPNYGYTF
TRBJ2-7,13,TRBV5-4,CASSLEVYYEQYF
TRBJ2-1,18,TRBV7-9,CASSPRGGLAGAGNEQFF
TRBJ1-1,20,TRBV4-1,CASSQDLNQDRRRRGTEAFF
TRBJ1-2,15,TRBV7-9,CASSGWGGIGYGYTF
TRBJ2-3,16,TRBV6-5,CASSSTGTESTDTQYF
TRBJ2-3,14,TRBV6-6,CASSSWGERDTQYF
TRBJ2-3,16,TRBV7-2,CASSLTLSGGADTQYF
TRBJ1-1,13,TRBV5-5,CASRLQGSNEAFF
TRBJ1-5,16,TRBV2,CASSRQGGGSNQPQHF